Detailed here is one TCR beta chain. The sample comes from a study of blood T cell repertoires in COVID-19. TCRdb keeps only in-frame clones here, not all; method: immunoSEQ multiplex PCR. The repertoire holds 90,000 or so clones, with about 85% as singletons. Trimming cost V 0 bases and J 1 base; bases outside gene matches: 6. The germline V gene encodes CDR1 MNHEY and CDR2 SVGEGT. The CDR3 spans 16 residues. The specimen sequenced was peripheral blood. J is TRBJ2-7 and V is TRBV6-2 or TRBV6-3; 7 bases map to TRBD1. The receptor was isolated from a man in his 60s with acute or convalescent COVID-19. The CDR3 spells CASSYSRGRPSYEQYF. The DNA for the CDR3 is TGTGCCAGCAGTTACTCGAGGGGGCGACCTTCCTACGAGCAGTACTTC.